This TCR beta chain was identified in a study of T cells after yellow fever vaccination. Study-level results: There was a small share of clonotypes that showed up in both the CD4 and CD8 compartments. The presence of abundant clonotypes contaminating from the bulk population was possible in FACS-sorted repertoires. Clones from primary vaccination mostly reappeared after the booster (around 96% CD4, about 85% CD8).

Conversion of TCR transcripts into cDNA relied on 5'RACE template switching, which added a universal primer site and UMIs. TCRdb itself ran the 5' RACE reads through MiXCR, one entry per CDR3 protein. The sample shows about 300,000 distinct CDR3 sequences, approximately 7% of them seen only once. Concerning this clonotype: Its antigen remains unknown.

Specimen: PBMCs, collected about 49 days after the first yellow fever vaccination. The clonotype comes from a man aged 18 to 30 who received the YFV17D yellow fever vaccine.

For the CDR3, the DNA is TGCGCCAGCACTAGGGGCCAATCCCACAATGAGCAGTTCTTC. Protein: CASTRGQSHNEQFF. This chain joins TRBV5-1 and TRBJ2-1; possibly TRBD1 for D (5 bases). This CDR3 contains 14 residues. CDR1 and CDR2 from the germline V gene are SGHRS and YFSETQ. V was shortened by 6 bases and J by 5 bases, with 15 bases between the two germline ends.